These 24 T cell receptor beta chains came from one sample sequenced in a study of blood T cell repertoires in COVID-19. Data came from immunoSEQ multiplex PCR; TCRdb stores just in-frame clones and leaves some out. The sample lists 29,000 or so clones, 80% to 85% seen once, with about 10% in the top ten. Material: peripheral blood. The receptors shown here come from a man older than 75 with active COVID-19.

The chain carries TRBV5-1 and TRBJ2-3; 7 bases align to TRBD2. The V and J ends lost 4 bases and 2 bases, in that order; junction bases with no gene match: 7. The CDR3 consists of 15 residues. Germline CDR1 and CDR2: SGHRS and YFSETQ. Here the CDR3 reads CASSPPSGLTDTQYF. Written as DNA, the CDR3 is TGCGCCAGCAGCCCCCCTAGCGGACTCACAGATACGCAGTATTTT.

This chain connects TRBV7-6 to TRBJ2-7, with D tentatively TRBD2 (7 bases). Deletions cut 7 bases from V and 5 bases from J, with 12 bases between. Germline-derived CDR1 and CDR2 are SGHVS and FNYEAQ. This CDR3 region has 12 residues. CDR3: CASKGGGDEQYF. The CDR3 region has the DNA TGTGCCAGCAAGGGGGGGGGAGACGAGCAGTACTTC.

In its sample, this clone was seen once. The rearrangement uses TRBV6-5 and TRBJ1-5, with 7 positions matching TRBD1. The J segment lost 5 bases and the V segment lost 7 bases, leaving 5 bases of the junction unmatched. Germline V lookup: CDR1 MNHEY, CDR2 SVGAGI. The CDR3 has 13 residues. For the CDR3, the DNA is TGTGCCAGCACCCGACAGGGTGATCAGCCCCAGCATTTT. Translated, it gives CASTRQGDQPQHF.

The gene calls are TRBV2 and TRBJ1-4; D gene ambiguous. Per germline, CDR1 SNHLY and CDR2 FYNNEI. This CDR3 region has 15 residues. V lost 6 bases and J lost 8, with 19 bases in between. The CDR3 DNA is TGTGCCAGCAGCTCCGACCGAGCGCCGTGGGAAAAACTGTTTTTT. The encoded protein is CASSSDRAPWEKLFF.

CDR3 protein: CASSPVSNSPLHF. CDR3 coding DNA: TGCGCCAGCAGCCCCGTATCCAATTCACCCCTCCACTTT. This chain links TRBV5-1 with TRBJ1-6; D ambiguous. V lost 4 bases to trimming and J lost 7 bases, with 9 bases between them. CDR3 size: 13 residues. The V gene's germline CDR1 is SGHRS and CDR2 YFSETQ.

The CDR3 coding sequence is TGTGCCAGCAGCTTTAGCCGAAATCAGCCCCAGCATTTT. Protein product: CASSFSRNQPQHF. The chain joins TRBV5-6 to TRBJ1-5, with D unresolved. Deletions cut 2 bases from V and 4 bases from J, with 7 bases between. Germline CDR1 and CDR2: SGHDT and YYEEEE. This CDR3 has 13 amino acids.

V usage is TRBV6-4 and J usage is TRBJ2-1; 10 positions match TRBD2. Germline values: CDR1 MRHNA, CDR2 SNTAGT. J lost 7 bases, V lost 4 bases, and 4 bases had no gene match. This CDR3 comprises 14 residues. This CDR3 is CASSGSSGGNEQFF. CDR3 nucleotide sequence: TGTGCCAGCAGTGGATCTAGCGGGGGTAATGAGCAGTTCTTC.

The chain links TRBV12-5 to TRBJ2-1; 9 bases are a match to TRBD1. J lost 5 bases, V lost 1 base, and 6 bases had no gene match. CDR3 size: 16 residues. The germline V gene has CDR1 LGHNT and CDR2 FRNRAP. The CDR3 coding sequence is TGTGCTAGTGGTTTGGGGACCGGGACAGGGAACAATGAGCAGTTCTTC. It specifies CASGLGTGTGNNEQFF.

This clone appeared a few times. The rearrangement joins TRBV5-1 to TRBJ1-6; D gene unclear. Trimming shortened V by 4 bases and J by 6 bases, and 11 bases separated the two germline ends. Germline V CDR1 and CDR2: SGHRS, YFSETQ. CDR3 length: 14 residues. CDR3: CASSTASGNSPLHF. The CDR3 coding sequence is TGCGCCAGCAGCACCGCGTCCGGTAATTCACCCCTCCACTTT.

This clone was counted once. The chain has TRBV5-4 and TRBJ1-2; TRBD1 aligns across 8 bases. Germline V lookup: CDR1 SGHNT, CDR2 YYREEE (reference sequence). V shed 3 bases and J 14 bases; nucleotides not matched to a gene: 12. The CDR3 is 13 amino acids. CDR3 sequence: CASSYRDRSFWTF. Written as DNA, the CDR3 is TGTGCCAGCAGCTATCGGGACAGGTCCTTCTGGACCTTC.

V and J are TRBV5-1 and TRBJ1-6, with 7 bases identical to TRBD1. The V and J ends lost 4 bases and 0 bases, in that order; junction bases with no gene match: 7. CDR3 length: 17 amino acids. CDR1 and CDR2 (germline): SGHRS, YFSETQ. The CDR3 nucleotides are TGCGCCAGCAGCCCACTGGGACAGAGCTCCTATAATTCACCCCTCCACTTT. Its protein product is CASSPLGQSSYNSPLHF.

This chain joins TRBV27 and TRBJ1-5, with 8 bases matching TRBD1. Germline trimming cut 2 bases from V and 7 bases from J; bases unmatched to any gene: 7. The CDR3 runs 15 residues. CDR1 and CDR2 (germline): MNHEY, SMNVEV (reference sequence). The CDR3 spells CASSLGQGGLQPQHF. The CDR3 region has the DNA TGTGCCAGCAGTTTAGGACAGGGAGGCCTCCAGCCCCAGCATTTT.

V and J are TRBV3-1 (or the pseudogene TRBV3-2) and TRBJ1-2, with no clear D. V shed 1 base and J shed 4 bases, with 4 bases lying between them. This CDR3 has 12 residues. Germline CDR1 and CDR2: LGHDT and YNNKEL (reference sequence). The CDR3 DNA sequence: TGTGCCAGCAGCCAAGGGCTCTATGGCTACACCTTC. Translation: CASSQGLYGYTF.

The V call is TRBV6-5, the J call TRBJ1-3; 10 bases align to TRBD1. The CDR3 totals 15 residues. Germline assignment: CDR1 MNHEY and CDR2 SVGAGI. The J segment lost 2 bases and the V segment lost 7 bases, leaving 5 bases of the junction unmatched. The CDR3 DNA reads TGTGCCAGCATCGGACAGGGGGACGCTGGAAACACCATATATTTT. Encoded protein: CASIGQGDAGNTIYF.

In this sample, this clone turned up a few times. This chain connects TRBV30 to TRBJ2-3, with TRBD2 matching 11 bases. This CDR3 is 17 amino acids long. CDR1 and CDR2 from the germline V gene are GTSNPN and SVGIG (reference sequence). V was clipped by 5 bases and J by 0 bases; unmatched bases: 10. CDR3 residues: CAWGLAGGRRSTDTQYF. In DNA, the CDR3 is TGTGCCTGGGGCCTAGCGGGGGGCCGACGGAGCACAGATACGCAGTATTTT. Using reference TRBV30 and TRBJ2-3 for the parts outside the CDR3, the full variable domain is SQTIHQWPATLVQPVGSPLSLECTVEGTSNPNLYWYRQAAGRGLQLLFYSVGIGQISSEVPQNLSASRPQDRQFILSSKKLLLSDSGFYLCAWGLAGGRRSTDTQYFGPGTRLTVL.

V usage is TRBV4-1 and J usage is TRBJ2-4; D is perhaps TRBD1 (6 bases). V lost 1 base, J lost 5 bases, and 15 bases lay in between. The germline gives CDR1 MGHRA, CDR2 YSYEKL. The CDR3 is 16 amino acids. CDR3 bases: TGCGCCAGCAGCCAAGGTTCCCAGGGGTCCCAAAACATTCAGTACTTC. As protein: CASSQGSQGSQNIQYF.

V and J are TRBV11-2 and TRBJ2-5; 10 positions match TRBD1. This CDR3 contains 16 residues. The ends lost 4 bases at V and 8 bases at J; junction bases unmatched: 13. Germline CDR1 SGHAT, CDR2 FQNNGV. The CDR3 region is CASSYPGQGTLSTQYF. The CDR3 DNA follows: TGTGCCAGCAGCTACCCGGGACAGGGGACGCTTTCTACCCAGTACTTC.

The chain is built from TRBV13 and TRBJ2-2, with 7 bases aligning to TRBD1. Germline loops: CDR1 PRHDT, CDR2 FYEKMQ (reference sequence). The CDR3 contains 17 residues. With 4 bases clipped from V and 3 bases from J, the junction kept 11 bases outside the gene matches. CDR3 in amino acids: CASSSVLRQGDTGELFF. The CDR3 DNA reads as TGTGCCAGCAGCTCCGTCCTAAGACAGGGAGACACCGGGGAGCTGTTTTTT.

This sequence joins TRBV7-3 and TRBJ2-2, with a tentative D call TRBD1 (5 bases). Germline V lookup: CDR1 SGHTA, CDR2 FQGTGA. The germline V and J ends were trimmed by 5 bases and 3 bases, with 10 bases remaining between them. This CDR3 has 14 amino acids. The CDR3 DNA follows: TGTGCCAGCAGCCAAGACAGTTACACCGGGGAGCTGTTTTTT. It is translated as CASSQDSYTGELFF.

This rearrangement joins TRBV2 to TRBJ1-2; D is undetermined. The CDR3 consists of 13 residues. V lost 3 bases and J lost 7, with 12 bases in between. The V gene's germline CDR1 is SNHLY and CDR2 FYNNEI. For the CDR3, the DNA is TGTGCCAGCAGTGAGATGGGAGATTCTGGCTACACCTTC. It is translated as CASSEMGDSGYTF.

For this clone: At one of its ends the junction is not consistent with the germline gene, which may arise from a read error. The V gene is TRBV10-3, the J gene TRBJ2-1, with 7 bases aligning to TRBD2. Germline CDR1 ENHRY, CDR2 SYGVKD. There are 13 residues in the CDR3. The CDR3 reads CAISDSVERGCVF. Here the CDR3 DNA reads TGTGCCATCAGTGATAGTGTCGAGCGGGGATGTGTCTTC.

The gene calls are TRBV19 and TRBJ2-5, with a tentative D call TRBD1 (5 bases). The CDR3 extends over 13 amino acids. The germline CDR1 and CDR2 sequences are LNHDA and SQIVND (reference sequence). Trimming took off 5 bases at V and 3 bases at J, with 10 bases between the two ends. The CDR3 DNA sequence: TGTGCCAGTAGTTTCGGCAGGGAAGAGACCCAGTACTTC. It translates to CASSFGREETQYF.

CDR3 sequence (DNA): TGTGCCAGTAGTCCGTGGCGGGGAGACAACGAGCAGTACTTC. Translated, it gives CASSPWRGDNEQYF. V and J are TRBV19 and TRBJ2-7, with a possible D match to TRBD2 (6 bases). Germline assignment: CDR1 LNHDA and CDR2 SQIVND (reference sequence). This CDR3 contains 14 residues. With 5 bases removed from V and 5 bases from J, the gap between germline ends came to 16 bases.

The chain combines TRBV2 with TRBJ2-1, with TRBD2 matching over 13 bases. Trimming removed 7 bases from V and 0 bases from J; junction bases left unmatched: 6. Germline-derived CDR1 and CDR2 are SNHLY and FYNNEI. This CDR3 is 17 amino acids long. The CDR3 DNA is TGTGCCAGCAAATGGACTAGCGGGGGCAGCTCCTACAATGAGCAGTTCTTC. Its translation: CASKWTSGGSSYNEQFF.